Following are 10 T cell receptor beta chains from one sample sequenced in a study of T cells after yellow fever vaccination. TCRdb independently ran MiXCR on the 5' RACE reads; one entry per CDR3 protein. The table includes approximately 180,000 distinct CDR3 sequences, approximately 6.2% detected once. The specimen comprised CD4+ T cells sorted from PBMCs, sampled on the day of the first yellow fever vaccination. The receptors originated from a man younger than 35 who received the YFV17D yellow fever vaccine.

Concerning this clonotype: Being one base from a much bigger clone, this may be a read error. V is TRBV7-2 and J is TRBJ2-5; weak D call: TRBD2 (6 bases). V lost 5 bases and J 4 bases, leaving 14 bases between the germline ends. The CDR3 has 14 residues. Germline V CDR1 and CDR2: SGHTA, FQGNSA. As DNA, the CDR3 is TGTGCCAGCAGCCCCCTTGGAGGGCGAGAGACCCAGTACTTC. This translates into CASSPLGGRETQYF.

This clonotype occurred a few times. The chain recombines TRBV7-2 with TRBJ1-5, with 7 bases identical to TRBD1. CDR3 length: 16 amino acids. Germline CDR1 and CDR2: SGHTA and FQGNSA. V gave up 5 bases and J gave up 7 bases; unmatched junction bases: 14. CDR3 DNA: TGTGCCAGCAGCCCATCGCGGGAGGGGGCTGGGCAGCCCCAGCATTTT. As protein: CASSPSREGAGQPQHF.

This clonotype showed up just a few times. The V call is TRBV29-1, the J call TRBJ2-2; D may be TRBD1 or TRBD2 (5 bases each). V lost 5 bases and J 5 bases, leaving 21 bases between the germline ends. CDR1 is SQVTM and CDR2 is ANQGSEA in the germline V gene. The CDR3 runs to 16 residues. The CDR3 DNA reads TGCAGCGTTACCGGACGCACAGGAGGTCCTACCGGGGAGCTGTTTTTT. This codes for CSVTGRTGGPTGELFF.

The chain has TRBV20-1 and TRBJ2-1; 11 bases fit TRBD2. Germline CDR1 reads DFQATT; CDR2 reads SNEGSKA (reference sequence). The CDR3 totals 15 residues. The V and J ends lost 0 bases and 7 bases, in that order; junction bases with no gene match: 5. CDR3 sequence: CSARDGASGGNEQFF. CDR3 coding DNA: TGCAGTGCTAGAGACGGGGCTAGCGGGGGGAATGAGCAGTTCTTC.

With regard to this clonotype: A single base separates this from a much larger clone, so it may be a read error. The CDR3 sequence: CASSTRTHYSEQFF. In DNA form, the CDR3 reads TGTGCCAGCAGTACCCGGACTCACTACAGTGAGCAGTTCTTC. The rearrangement links TRBV2 to TRBJ2-1; TRBD2 might be the D (5 bases). CDR1 and CDR2 (germline): SNHLY, FYNNEI. The CDR3 runs to 14 residues. Based on the CDR3 plus reference TRBV2 and TRBJ2-1, the full variable domain is EPEVTQTPSHQVTQMGQEVILRCVPISNHLYFYWYRQILGQKVEFLVSFYNNEISEKSEIFDDQFSVERPDGSNFTLKIRSTKLEDSAMYFCASSTRTHYSEQFFGPGTRLTVL.

This clonotype was detected ten times or more. This chain joins TRBV7-9 and TRBJ1-6; 9 bases fit TRBD1. Germline V CDR1 and CDR2: SEHNR, FQNEAQ (reference sequence). This CDR3 is 13 amino acids long. Trimming cost V 6 bases and J 9 bases; bases outside gene matches: 3. The CDR3 here is CASRGQGSSPLHF. In nucleotides, the CDR3 is TGTGCCAGCAGGGGACAGGGAAGTTCACCCCTCCACTTT.

CDR3 region: CASSEDRDNSPLHF. The CDR3 nucleotides are TGTGCCAGCAGTGAAGACAGGGATAATTCACCCCTCCACTTT. This chain links TRBV25-1 with TRBJ1-6, with 7 nucleotides matching TRBD1. The CDR3 loop spans 14 amino acids. CDR1 and CDR2 from the germline V gene are MGHDK and SYGVNS. The trim removed 2 bases at V and 5 bases at J, leaving 0 bases unmatched.

J is TRBJ2-3 and V is TRBV3-1; 7 positions agree with TRBD1. The CDR3 extends over 17 amino acids. Trimming removed 1 base from V and 2 bases from J; junction bases left unmatched: 9. Germline-derived CDR1 and CDR2 are LGHDT and YNNKEL (reference sequence). Here the CDR3 reads CASSQAGTAYSTDTQYF. Here the CDR3 DNA reads TGTGCCAGCAGCCAAGCCGGGACAGCCTACTCCACAGATACGCAGTATTTT.

This rearrangement joins TRBV5-1 to TRBJ2-7; the D gene is possibly TRBD1 (8 bases). Germline values: CDR1 SGHRS, CDR2 YFSETQ. Trimming took off 5 bases at V and 4 bases at J, with 19 bases between the two ends. This CDR3 has 15 amino acids. The DNA for the CDR3 is TGCGCCAGCAGGTTCTCGGACAGGGAGGGTTACGAGCAGTACGTC. As protein: CASRFSDREGYEQYV.

This clonotype was detected ten times or more. This rearrangement joins TRBV10-3 to TRBJ2-1; 8 bases align to TRBD1. Trimming at V came to 8 bases and at J to 0 bases, leaving 12 bases not matched to a gene. The CDR3 covers 17 residues. Looked up from germline, CDR1 is ENHRY and CDR2 is SYGVKD. CDR3 in amino acids: CAISMELTGVSYNEQFF. The CDR3 bases are TGTGCCATCTCGATGGAACTGACAGGGGTCTCCTACAATGAGCAGTTCTTC.